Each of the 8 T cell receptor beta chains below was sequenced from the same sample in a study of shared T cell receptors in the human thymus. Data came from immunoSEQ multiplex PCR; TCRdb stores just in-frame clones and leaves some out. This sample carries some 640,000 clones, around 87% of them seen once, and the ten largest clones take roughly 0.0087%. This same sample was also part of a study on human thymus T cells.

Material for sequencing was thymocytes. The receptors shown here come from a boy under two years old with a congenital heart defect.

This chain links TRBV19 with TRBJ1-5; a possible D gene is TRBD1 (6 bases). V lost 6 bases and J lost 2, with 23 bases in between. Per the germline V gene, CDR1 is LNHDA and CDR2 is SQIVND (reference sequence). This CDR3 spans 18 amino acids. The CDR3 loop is CASSIGQRSGWGNQPQHF. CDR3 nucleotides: TGTGCCAGTAGCATCGGACAGAGGTCCGGGTGGGGCAATCAGCCCCAGCATTTT. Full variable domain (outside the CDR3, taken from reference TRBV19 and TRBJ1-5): DGGITQSPKYLFRKEGQNVTLSCEQNLNHDAMYWYRQDPGQGLRLIYYSQIVNDFQKGDIAEGYSVSREKKESFPLTVTSAQKNPTAFYLCASSIGQRSGWGNQPQHFGDGTRLSIL.

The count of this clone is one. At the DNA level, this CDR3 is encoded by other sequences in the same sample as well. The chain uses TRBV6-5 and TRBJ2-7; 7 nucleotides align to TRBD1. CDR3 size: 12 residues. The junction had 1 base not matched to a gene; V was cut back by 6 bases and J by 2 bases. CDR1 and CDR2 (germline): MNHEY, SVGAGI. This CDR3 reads CASRTGTYEQYF. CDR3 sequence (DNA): TGTGCCAGCAGGACAGGGACCTACGAGCAGTACTTC.

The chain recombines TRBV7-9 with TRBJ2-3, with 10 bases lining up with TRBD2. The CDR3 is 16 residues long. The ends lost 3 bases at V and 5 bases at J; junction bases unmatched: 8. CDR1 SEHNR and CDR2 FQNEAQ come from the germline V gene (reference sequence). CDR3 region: CASSLPAGGEGDTQYF. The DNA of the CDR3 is TGTGCCAGCAGCTTGCCAGCGGGGGGGGAGGGAGATACGCAGTATTTT. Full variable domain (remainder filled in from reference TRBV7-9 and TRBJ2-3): DTGVSQNPRHKITKRGQNVTFRCDPISEHNRLYWYRQTLGQGPEFLTYFQNEAQLEKSRLLSDRFSAERPKGSFSTLEIQRTEQGDSAMYLCASSLPAGGEGDTQYFGPGTRLTVL.

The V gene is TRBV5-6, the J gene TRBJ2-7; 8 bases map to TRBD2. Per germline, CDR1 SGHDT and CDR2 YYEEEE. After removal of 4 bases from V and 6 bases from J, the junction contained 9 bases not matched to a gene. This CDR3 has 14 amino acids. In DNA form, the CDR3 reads TGTGCCAGCAGCCCCGGGACTAGTTGTTGCGAGCAGTACTTC. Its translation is CASSPGTSCCEQYF. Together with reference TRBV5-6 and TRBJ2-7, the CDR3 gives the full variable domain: DAGVTQSPTHLIKTRGQQVTLRCSPKSGHDTVSWYQQALGQGPQFIFQYYEEEERQRGNFPDRFSGHQFPNYSSELNVNALLLGDSALYLCASSPGTSCCEQYFGPGTRLTVT.

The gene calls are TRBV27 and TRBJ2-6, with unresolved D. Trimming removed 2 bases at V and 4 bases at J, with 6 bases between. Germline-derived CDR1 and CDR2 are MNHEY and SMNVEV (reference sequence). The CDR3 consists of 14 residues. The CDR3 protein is CASSLLTGANVLTF. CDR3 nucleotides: TGTGCCAGCAGTTTACTAACCGGGGCCAACGTCCTGACTTTC.

The CDR3 loop reads CASSADRNSGANVLTF. CDR3 nucleotides: TGTGCCAGCAGCGCGGACAGAAACTCTGGGGCCAACGTCCTGACTTTC. The chain recombines TRBV7-9 with TRBJ2-6; TRBD1 might be the D (6 bases). V lost 5 bases to trimming and J lost 0 bases, with 11 bases between them. The CDR3 covers 16 residues. Per germline, CDR1 SEHNR and CDR2 FQNEAQ (reference sequence).

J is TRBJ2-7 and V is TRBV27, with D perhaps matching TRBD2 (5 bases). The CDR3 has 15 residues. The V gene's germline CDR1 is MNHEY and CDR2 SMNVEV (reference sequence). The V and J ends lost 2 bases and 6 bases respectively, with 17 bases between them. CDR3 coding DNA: TGTGCCAGCAGTTTACTAGCAGGAGAGGTAGCCGAGCAGTACTTC. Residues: CASSLLAGEVAEQYF.

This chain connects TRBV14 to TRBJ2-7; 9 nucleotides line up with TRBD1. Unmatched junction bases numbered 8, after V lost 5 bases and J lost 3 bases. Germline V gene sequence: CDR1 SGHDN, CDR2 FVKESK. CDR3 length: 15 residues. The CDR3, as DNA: TGTGCCAGCAGCGCCAGACAGGGGGAAATCTACGAGCAGTACTTC. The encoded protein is CASSARQGEIYEQYF.